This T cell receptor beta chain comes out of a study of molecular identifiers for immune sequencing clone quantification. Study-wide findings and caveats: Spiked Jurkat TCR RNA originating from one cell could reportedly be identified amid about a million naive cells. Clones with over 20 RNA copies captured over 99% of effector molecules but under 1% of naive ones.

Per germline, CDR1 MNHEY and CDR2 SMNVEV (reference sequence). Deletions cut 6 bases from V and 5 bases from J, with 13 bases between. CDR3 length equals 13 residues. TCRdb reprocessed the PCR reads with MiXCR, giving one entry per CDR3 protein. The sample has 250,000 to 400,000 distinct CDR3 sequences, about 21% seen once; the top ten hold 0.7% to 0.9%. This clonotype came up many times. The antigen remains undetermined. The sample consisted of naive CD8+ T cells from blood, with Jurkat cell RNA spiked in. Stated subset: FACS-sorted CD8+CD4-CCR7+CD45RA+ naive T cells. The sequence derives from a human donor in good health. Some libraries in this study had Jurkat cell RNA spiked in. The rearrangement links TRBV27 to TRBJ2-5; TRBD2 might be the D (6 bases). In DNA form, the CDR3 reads TGTGCCAGCAGCCGGGGAGGAGGGGAGACCCAGTACTTC. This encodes CASSRGGGETQYF.